This is a list of T cell receptor beta chains from one sample in a study of identical twins. From the 5' RACE reads, TCRdb called clonotypes with MiXCR, one entry per CDR3 protein. This sample has a few hundred thousand distinct CDR3 sequences, with approximately 17% found just once. Sequencing was carried out using naive T cells sorted from blood. The receptors shown here come from a middle-aged man in good health. Each CDR3 is given with its conserved first and last residue. A D gene is named only where the DNA matches it firmly. Part of the rows lack a size; the others show once, few, many or a class for expanded clones.

V gene	J gene	D gene	clone size	CDR3 DNA	CDR3 protein
TRBV20-1	TRBJ2-7	-	few	TGCAGTGCTAGAGGAGGGGGCGCGGGGACCTACGAGCAGTACTTC	CSARGGGAGTYEQYF
TRBV28	TRBJ2-4	-	-	TGTGCCAGCAGGGAGGGGGCGCGGGACATTCAGTACTTC	CASREGARDIQYF
TRBV27	TRBJ2-7	-	many	TGTGCCAGCAGTGCGGACCCCGGGACAATTTCCTACGAGCAGTACTTC	CASSADPGTISYEQYF
TRBV4-3	TRBJ1-2	TRBD1	few	TGCGCCAGCAGCCAAGATTCCTTCGGGACAGGGTCCTATGGCTACACCTTC	CASSQDSFGTGSYGYTF
TRBV9	TRBJ1-1	-	-	TGTGCCAGCAGCCCAGAGGTTGCCACTGAAGCTTTCTTT	CASSPEVATEAFF
TRBV6-5	TRBJ2-7	-	few	TGTGCCAGCAGTTACTCGAGGGACAGTCGGGGGGCCTACGAGCAGTACTTC	CASSYSRDSRGAYEQYF
TRBV7-2	TRBJ1-5	-	many	TGTGCCAGCAGCTTAATGGGGGGGGTTCAGCCCCAGCATTTT	CASSLMGGVQPQHF
TRBV29-1	TRBJ1-5	-	many	TGCAGCGTGGGAGAAAATAGCAATCAGCCCCAGCATTTT	CSVGENSNQPQHF
TRBV7-2	TRBJ2-5	-	-	TGTGCCAGCAGCTTTCGACAGGGAGGACGAGAGACCCAGTACTTC	CASSFRQGGRETQYF
TRBV19	TRBJ2-7	-	-	TGTGCCAGTAGTATCAGGGCCGACTCCTACGAGCAGTATTTC	CASSIRADSYEQYF
TRBV11-1	TRBJ2-7	TRBD2	few	TGTGCCAGCAGCCACATTGGACTAGCGGGAGTCGAGCAGTACTTC	CASSHIGLAGVEQYF
TRBV5-6	TRBJ2-1	-	-	TGTGCCAGCAGCTTGGTGGGGGTTAATGAGCAGTTCTTC	CASSLVGVNEQFF
TRBV18	TRBJ2-6	-	few	TGTGCCAGCTCACCAAGCCGGGTGATCTCTGGGGCCAACGTCCTGACTTTC	CASSPSRVISGANVLTF
TRBV7-9	TRBJ2-1	TRBD2	many	TGTGCCAGCAGCCGAACTAGCGCTGCAAACAATGAGCAGTTCTTC	CASSRTSAANNEQFF
TRBV12-3/TRBV12-4	TRBJ2-5	-	few	TGTGCCAGCAGTACGGGGCTCCAAGAGACCCAGTACTTC	CASSTGLQETQYF
TRBV5-1	TRBJ2-1	-	few	TGCGCCAGCAGCTTGGAAGGGCAGATCTACAATGAGCAGTTCTTC	CASSLEGQIYNEQFF
TRBV6-5	TRBJ2-1	TRBD2	few	TGTGCCAGCAGTTACTCAGGACTAGCGGGCTGGGAGCAGTTCTTC	CASSYSGLAGWEQFF
TRBV11-2	TRBJ2-7	TRBD2	few	TGTGCCAGCAGCTTAGATGTTAGAGCGGGATACGAGCAGTACTTC	CASSLDVRAGYEQYF
TRBV5-5	TRBJ2-6	-	few	TGTGCCAGCAGCTTTTCACCCAGGGTGCGCTCTGGGGCCAACGTCCTGACTTTC	CASSFSPRVRSGANVLTF
TRBV4-1	TRBJ2-5	TRBD2	few	TGCGCCAGCAGCCAAGATTGGTTAGCGGGGGACCAAGAGACCCAGTACTTC	CASSQDWLAGDQETQYF
TRBV12-3/TRBV12-4	TRBJ1-1	-	few	TGTGCCAGCAGTTTAGAGACCCTTGGCAGAGCTTTCTTT	CASSLETLGRAFF
TRBV28	TRBJ2-5	TRBD2	few	TGTGCCAGCAGTTATAGCGGGAGGGCCTTATATCGGTCCCAAGAGACCCAGTACTTC	CASSYSGRALYRSQETQYF
TRBV6-5	TRBJ2-1	TRBD2	-	TGTGCCAGCAGCTACTGGCTAGCGGGGGGGAATGAGCAGTTCTTC	CASSYWLAGGNEQFF
TRBV9	TRBJ2-7	TRBD1	-	TGTGCCAGCAGCCCGACAGGGAGTTCCACCTACGAGCTGTACTTC	CASSPTGSSTYELYF
TRBV5-1	TRBJ2-7	TRBD1	many	TGCGCCAGCAGCTTGGGGGGGACAGGGATCTTCGAGCAGTACTTC	CASSLGGTGIFEQYF
TRBV20-1	TRBJ2-7	TRBD2	-	TGCAGTGCTAGAATCAAAACGGGACTAGCGGGAGGGTCCTACGAGCAGTACTTC	CSARIKTGLAGGSYEQYF
TRBV3-1	TRBJ2-3	TRBD2	many	TGTGCCAGCAGCCACGGCGGGGGAGCGATTTCGACAGATACGCAGTATTTT	CASSHGGGAISTDTQYF
TRBV29-1	TRBJ1-4	-	-	TGCAGCGGAGTTGCGGCTAATGAAAAACTGTTTTTT	CSGVAANEKLFF
TRBV25-1	TRBJ1-4	-	few	TGTGCCAGCAGTGAAGGGATTCGAGGAAAACTGTTTTTT	CASSEGIRGKLFF
TRBV12-3/TRBV12-4	TRBJ2-2	-	-	TGTGCCAGCAGCAAATCTGGGACTGCAAACACCGGGGAGCTGTTTTTT	CASSKSGTANTGELFF
TRBV20-1	TRBJ2-7	-	-	TGCAGCCCAGGTGACGGCACCTACGAGCAGTACTTC	CSPGDGTYEQYF